One and the same sample provided the 27 T cell receptor beta chains below, sequenced in a study of shared clonotypes between healthy human individuals. Naive CD8 cells lacked CD45RO, underwent positive selection for CCR7 and left out terminally differentiated effector memory CD45RA+ cells. Sequencing was performed with immunoSEQ multiplex PCR; in TCRdb, only in-frame clones are kept and a portion is missing. The sample consists of around 610,000 clones, around 96% of them appearing once. The material sequenced was naive CD8+ T cells sorted from blood. These TCRs come from a woman in her thirties in good health.

V usage is TRBV10-3 and J usage is TRBJ1-2, with TRBD1 matching over 7 bases. Germline assignment: CDR1 ENHRY and CDR2 SYGVKD. CDR3 length equals 14 residues. The junction had 7 bases not matched to a gene; V was cut back by 2 bases and J by 7 bases. The CDR3 region has the DNA TGTGCCATCAGTGAGCTACAGGGGATGGTTGGCTACACCTTC. Residues: CAISELQGMVGYTF.

The rearrangement uses TRBV11-2 and TRBJ2-5; tentatively, D is TRBD1 (6 bases). Germline V gene sequence: CDR1 SGHAT, CDR2 FQNNGV. This CDR3 has 13 residues. The V and J ends lost 5 bases and 5 bases respectively, with 12 bases between them. This CDR3 reads CASSEQGRETQYF. The CDR3, as DNA: TGTGCCAGCAGCGAACAGGGTCGGGAGACCCAGTACTTC. Looking up the rest from reference TRBV11-2 and TRBJ2-5 gives the full variable domain: EAGVAQSPRYKIIEKRQSVAFWCNPISGHATLYWYQQILGQGPKLLIQFQNNGVVDDSQLPKDRFSAERLKGVDSTLKIQPAKLEDSAVYLCASSEQGRETQYFGPGTRLLVL.

In DNA form, the CDR3 reads TGTGCCAGCAGCAAAACCCGGGGGACAGTCCTCTATGGCTTCACCTTC. Protein sequence: CASSKTRGTVLYGFTF. This chain joins TRBV21-1 and TRBJ1-2; the tabulated D call, TRBD1, remains unverified against the DNA. TRBV21-1 has pseudogene status. The CDR3 covers 16 residues.

The V and J genes are TRBV7-8 and TRBJ2-5, with 10 bases identical to TRBD2. The J segment lost 5 bases and the V segment lost 1 base, leaving 7 bases of the junction unmatched. Germline values: CDR1 SGHVS, CDR2 FQNEAQ. The CDR3 length is 16 residues. CDR3 nucleotide sequence: TGTGCCAGCAGCTTAGATCTAGCGGGAGTAATTGAGACCCAGTACTTC. It codes for CASSLDLAGVIETQYF.

The rearrangement uses TRBV5-1 and TRBJ2-3; D remains ambiguous. V lost 4 bases to trimming and J lost 0 bases, with 6 bases between them. This CDR3 is built from 13 residues. Germline V gives CDR1 SGHRS, CDR2 YFSETQ. CDR3 residues: CASSTTSTDTQYF. Here the CDR3 DNA reads TGCGCCAGCAGCACTACTAGCACAGATACGCAGTATTTT.

The rearrangement uses TRBV28 and TRBJ1-1, with a possible D match to TRBD1 (5 bases). CDR1 and CDR2 (germline): MDHEN, SYDVKM. This CDR3 is 12 amino acids long. V was clipped by 4 bases and J by 8 bases, with 11 bases between them. The CDR3 protein is CASSSPGLEAFF. The CDR3, as DNA: TGTGCCAGCAGTTCCCCGGGGCTGGAAGCTTTCTTT.

The table lists this clone with a count of one. The chain couples TRBV2 to TRBJ2-3, with 11 nucleotides matching TRBD2. Germline V gives CDR1 SNHLY, CDR2 FYNNEI. The CDR3 consists of 14 residues. V lost 8 bases, J lost 3 bases, and 4 bases stayed unmatched. The CDR3: CASGLAGITDTQYF. In DNA, the CDR3 is TGTGCCAGCGGACTAGCGGGTATAACAGATACGCAGTATTTT.

The chain couples TRBV5-6 to TRBJ2-1; 9 bases line up with TRBD2. V shed 4 bases and J 8 bases; nucleotides not matched to a gene: 7. This CDR3 is built from 14 residues. Germline V CDR1 and CDR2: SGHDT, YYEEEE. CDR3 protein: CASSLGLAEHEQFF. The CDR3 DNA is TGTGCCAGCAGCCTGGGACTAGCCGAACATGAGCAGTTCTTC. The whole variable domain, remainder taken from reference TRBV5-6 and TRBJ2-1, is DAGVTQSPTHLIKTRGQQVTLRCSPKSGHDTVSWYQQALGQGPQFIFQYYEEEERQRGNFPDRFSGHQFPNYSSELNVNALLLGDSALYLCASSLGLAEHEQFFGPGTRLTVL.

In this sample, this clone turned up once. This chain links TRBV29-1 with TRBJ2-7, with D hard to call. The V gene's germline CDR1 is SQVTM and CDR2 ANQGSEA. The CDR3 sequence is 13 residues long. Trimming cost V 5 bases and J 1 base, with 12 bases left between them. The CDR3 loop is CSVPDLFSYEQYF. The CDR3 DNA is TGCAGCGTTCCCGACCTCTTTTCCTACGAGCAGTACTTC.

V and J are TRBV11-2 and TRBJ2-7; no clear D. Trimming left V 4 bases short and J 1 base short, with 8 bases between. CDR1 and CDR2 (germline): SGHAT, FQNNGV. The CDR3 consists of 13 residues. The CDR3 protein is CASSSGVSYEQYF. CDR3 DNA: TGTGCCAGCAGCTCGGGTGTTTCCTACGAGCAGTACTTC.

The V gene is TRBV19, the J gene TRBJ2-7; TRBD2 matches at 14 bases. The CDR3 has 16 amino acids. Germline CDR1 LNHDA, CDR2 SQIVND (reference sequence). J lost 3 bases, V lost 5 bases, and 6 bases had no gene match. The CDR3 sequence: CASSDLGTSGSYEQYF. The CDR3 bases are TGTGCCAGTAGTGACCTAGGGACTAGCGGGAGCTACGAGCAGTACTTC.

The rearrangement links TRBV27 to TRBJ2-1; unclear D gene. The V gene lost 4 bases and the J gene lost 0 bases, with 13 bases spanning the gap. The CDR3 loop spans 16 amino acids. Germline CDR1 and CDR2: MNHEY and SMNVEV (reference sequence). Here the CDR3 DNA reads TGTGCCAGCAGTTCGGCGACAAGCCCCTCCTACAATGAGCAGTTCTTC. Translation gives CASSSATSPSYNEQFF.

V is TRBV28 and J is TRBJ1-1; TRBD1 matches 7 bases. Germline-derived CDR1 and CDR2 are MDHEN and SYDVKM. The CDR3 has 14 residues. The trim removed 8 bases at V and 5 bases at J, leaving 11 bases unmatched. The CDR3 here is CASAWEGAWTEAFF. The CDR3 coding sequence is TGTGCCAGCGCCTGGGAGGGGGCATGGACTGAAGCTTTCTTT.

V and J are TRBV4-1 and TRBJ2-7, with D perhaps matching TRBD1 (6 bases). Germline V gene lookup returns CDR1 MGHRA and CDR2 YSYEKL. The CDR3 length is 17 residues. V shed 4 bases and J shed 3 bases, with 22 bases lying between them. The CDR3 sequence is CASSRRASGHLNYEQYF. CDR3 in DNA: TGCGCCAGCAGCCGACGAGCCTCGGGACATCTAAACTACGAGCAGTACTTC.

The rearrangement links TRBV7-8 to TRBJ2-1; possible D gene TRBD1, 5 bases. Germline CDR1 is SGHVS and CDR2 is FQNEAQ. V was shortened by 3 bases and J by 2 bases, with 17 bases between the two germline ends. The CDR3 loop spans 17 amino acids. CDR3 DNA: TGTGCCAGCAGCTTGGGGTGGGGCGGACCAACCTACAATGAGCAGTTCTTC. This gives the protein CASSLGWGGPTYNEQFF.

The rearrangement uses TRBV27 and TRBJ2-1, with D tentatively TRBD1 or TRBD2 (5 bases each). Germline loops: CDR1 MNHEY, CDR2 SMNVEV (reference sequence). CDR3 length equals 15 residues. The ends were cut back, 5 bases at V and 2 bases at J, with 13 bases in the middle. CDR3 bases: TGTGCCAGCAGTCCAACTCGGGGCCCCTACAATGAGCAGTTCTTC. Protein: CASSPTRGPYNEQFF.

The rearrangement links TRBV27 to TRBJ2-3; TRBD2 aligns across 7 bases. Germline trimming cut 4 bases from V and 5 bases from J; bases unmatched to any gene: 15. CDR1 is MNHEY, CDR2 SMNVEV, per germline (reference sequence). The CDR3 is made up of 17 amino acids. CDR3 nucleotides: TGTGCCAGCAGTTCGATTGGGTGGGAGGGCCAAGGAGATACGCAGTATTTT. Its protein product is CASSSIGWEGQGDTQYF.

V usage is TRBV28 and J usage is TRBJ1-2; TRBD1 agrees at 7 bases. CDR3 size: 14 residues. V dropped 3 bases and J dropped 6; count of bases not matched to a gene: 7. The germline gives CDR1 MDHEN, CDR2 SYDVKM. In nucleotides, the CDR3 is TGTGCCAGCAGTTTCGTTCCAGGGGGTAATGGCTACACCTTC. Encoded protein: CASSFVPGGNGYTF.

In the case of this clone: One end of the junction is discordant with germline, which a read error may explain. This rearrangement joins TRBV27 to TRBJ1-4; possibly TRBD1 for D (5 bases). The CDR3 totals 13 residues. Germline V CDR1 and CDR2: MNHEY, SMNVEV (reference sequence). The CDR3 sequence: CASSFWGSRKTVF. The CDR3, as DNA: TGTGCCAGCAGTTTTTGGGGCAGTCGAAAAACTGTTTTT.

The chain uses TRBV9 and TRBJ1-4; 7 bases fit TRBD1. CDR3 size: 16 residues. V shed 4 bases, J shed 0 bases, and the junction held 6 bases outside the gene matches. In germline, CDR1 is SGDLS, CDR2 YYNGEE. The CDR3 protein is CASSKTGWPTNEKLFF. The CDR3 bases are TGTGCCAGCAGCAAGACAGGGTGGCCAACTAATGAAAAACTGTTTTTT.

The V and J genes are TRBV6-5 and TRBJ2-7; D is uncertain. Germline values: CDR1 MNHEY, CDR2 SVGAGI. There are 15 residues in the CDR3. Deletions cut 0 bases from V and 5 bases from J, with 14 bases between. The CDR3 sequence is CASSYSSHNPHEQYF. The CDR3 nucleotides read TGTGCCAGCAGTTACTCTTCGCACAACCCACACGAGCAGTACTTC.

The chain links TRBV28 to TRBJ1-2; 10 positions agree with TRBD1. From germline, CDR1 is MDHEN and CDR2 SYDVKM. The CDR3 consists of 19 residues. V gave up 6 bases and J gave up 1 base; unmatched junction bases: 17. CDR3 residues: CASSPPPRDRGPNNYGYTF. CDR3 nucleotides: TGTGCCAGCAGCCCACCCCCCCGGGACAGGGGTCCCAATAACTATGGCTACACCTTC.

Of note for this clone: This sample also contains other DNA sequences that code for the same CDR3. Written as DNA, the CDR3 is TGTGCCAGCAGTCCCGGGTCCTACGAGCAGTACTTC. Amino acid sequence: CASSPGSYEQYF. The rearrangement links TRBV7-9 to TRBJ2-7; no firm D call. The CDR3 has 12 amino acids. V lost 6 bases, J lost 1 base, and 7 bases lay in between. Germline V gene sequence: CDR1 SEHNR, CDR2 FQNEAQ (reference sequence).

CDR3: CASSLAPFSVSYNEQFF. CDR3 in DNA: TGTGCCAGCAGCTTAGCCCCGTTCAGCGTTTCCTACAATGAGCAGTTCTTC. The V call is TRBV7-8, the J call TRBJ2-1; D is undetermined. The CDR3 consists of 17 residues. The V end lost 0 bases, the J end lost 1 base, and 13 bases lay between the germline ends. CDR1 is SGHVS, CDR2 FQNEAQ, per germline.

The V and J genes are TRBV9 and TRBJ1-5; unclear D gene. The CDR3 totals 14 residues. Per the germline V gene, CDR1 is SGDLS and CDR2 is YYNGEE. Trimming shortened V by 4 bases and J by 5 bases, and 13 bases separated the two germline ends. The CDR3 nucleotides read TGTGCCAGCAGCACCGGACGGCTAGATCAGCCCCAGCATTTT. This codes for CASSTGRLDQPQHF.

V is TRBV6-6 and J is TRBJ1-3, with D unresolved. Trimming cost V 8 bases and J 5 bases, with 13 bases left between them. Germline CDR1 and CDR2: MNHNY and SVGAGI (reference sequence). This CDR3 has 13 amino acids. CDR3 amino acids: CASSTRGRNTIYF. For the CDR3, the DNA is TGTGCCAGCTCAACAAGAGGCCGAAACACCATATATTTT.

Notes on this clone: Other DNA sequences in this sample translate to the same CDR3. The genes are TRBV5-6 and TRBJ2-7; 11 nucleotides line up with TRBD2. Trimming removed 0 bases from V and 2 bases from J; junction bases left unmatched: 1. The CDR3 loop spans 15 amino acids. The germline V gene encodes CDR1 SGHDT and CDR2 YYEEEE. Here the CDR3 DNA reads TGTGCCAGCAGCTTGGGACTAGCGGGGACCTACGAGCAGTACTTC. It is translated as CASSLGLAGTYEQYF.